One and the same sample provided the 29 T cell receptor beta chains below, sequenced in a study of T cells in Graves' hyperthyroidism and ophthalmopathy. Amplified TCR beta CDR3 regions came from RNA transcripts. The HTBI primer set was used in a first-round RT-PCR of the TCR CDR3. TCRdb ran MiXCR on the multiplex PCR reads and lists one entry per CDR3 protein. Of hundreds of thousands of distinct CDR3 sequences listed, about 15% are singletons. Sequencing input: blood. These receptors originate from a woman between 40 and 50 years old with Graves' ophthalmopathy.

This clonotype was seen repeatedly, ten times or more. J is TRBJ2-5 and V is TRBV15; tentative D call: TRBD1 (6 bases). The CDR3 sequence is 13 residues long. Looked up from germline, CDR1 is LNHNV and CDR2 is YYDKDF (reference sequence). With 4 bases removed from V and 5 bases from J, the gap between germline ends came to 11 bases. CDR3 in amino acids: CATSKGQGETQYF. The CDR3 coding sequence is TGTGCCACCAGCAAAGGGCAGGGGGAGACCCAGTACTTC. Full variable domain (rest looked up from reference TRBV15 and TRBJ2-5): DAMVIQNPRYQVTQFGKPVTLSCSQTLNHNVMYWYQQKSSQAPKLLFHYYDKDFNNEADTPDNFQSRRPNTSFCFLDIRSPGLGDTAMYLCATSKGQGETQYFGPGTRLLVL.

This clonotype was found many times. This chain joins TRBV28 and TRBJ2-7; the D gene could be TRBD1 or TRBD2 (5 bases each). V was trimmed by 6 bases and J by 4 bases, leaving 13 bases between them. This CDR3 contains 13 residues. Germline loops: CDR1 MDHEN, CDR2 SYDVKM. The CDR3: CASSFSGAYEQYF. The CDR3 DNA reads as TGTGCCAGCAGCTTCTCCGGGGCGTACGAGCAGTACTTC.

The V gene is TRBV28, the J gene TRBJ2-7; TRBD1 is a possible D gene (6 bases). The length of the CDR3 is 13 residues. CDR1 and CDR2 (germline): MDHEN, SYDVKM. Trimming shortened V by 7 bases and J by 4 bases, and 14 bases separated the two germline ends. The DNA of the CDR3 is TGTGCCAGCAAACTACAGGGTTGGTACGAGCAGTACTTC. Translation gives CASKLQGWYEQYF.

In its sample, this clonotype was seen many times. At one of its ends the junction is not consistent with the germline gene, which may arise from a read error. The rearrangement uses TRBV20-1 and TRBJ1-2; maybe TRBD1 (6 bases). This CDR3 is built from 15 residues. Germline values: CDR1 DFQATT, CDR2 SNEGSKA (reference sequence). CDR3 nucleotide sequence: TGCAGTGCTGGAGAGGGGCAGGGGATAAAGAATGGCTACACCTTC. Encoded protein: CSAGEGQGIKNGYTF.

This clonotype has ten or more counts. The rearrangement joins TRBV12-3 or TRBV12-4 to TRBJ2-7; 8 bases agree with TRBD1. The CDR3 totals 14 residues. V was pared by 5 bases and J by 7 bases, with 10 bases of the junction left unmatched. The CDR3 sequence: CASSMTGAPGEQYF. The CDR3 DNA reads as TGTGCCAGCAGTATGACAGGGGCTCCGGGGGAGCAGTACTTC.

This clonotype was observed at least ten times. V is TRBV6-2 or TRBV6-3 and J is TRBJ2-7; D may be TRBD2 (6 bases). Germline V CDR1 and CDR2: MNHEY, SVGEGT. This CDR3 is built from 15 residues. V lost 2 bases and J lost 4, with 15 bases in between. The CDR3 here is CASSYLLARGYEQYF. For the CDR3, the DNA is TGTGCCAGCAGTTACCTACTAGCTCGAGGGTACGAGCAGTACTTC.

In the case of this clonotype: The junction shows a germline mismatch at one end, possibly a read error. The V gene is TRBV7-2, the J gene TRBJ2-5; D possibly uses TRBD1 or TRBD2 (5 bases each). Germline values: CDR1 SGHTA, CDR2 FQGNSA. The CDR3 spans 12 residues. CDR3 nucleotides: TGTGCCAGCAGCTTAGATCCGGGACGGATCGACTTC. It codes for CASSLDPGRIDF.

This clonotype was recorded many times. V gene TRBV7-6 combines with J gene TRBJ2-6; D remains ambiguous. Germline-derived CDR1 and CDR2 are SGHVS and FNYEAQ. Trimming removed 1 base at V and 2 bases at J, with 6 bases between. This CDR3 is built from 15 residues. The CDR3 sequence is CASSLVGTGANVLTF. The CDR3, as DNA: TGTGCCAGCAGCTTAGTTGGGACTGGGGCCAACGTCCTGACTTTC.

This clonotype was detected many times. The rearrangement joins TRBV28 to TRBJ2-7; TRBD1 aligns across 7 bases. Germline trimming cut 6 bases from V and 3 bases from J; bases unmatched to any gene: 8. The CDR3 loop spans 14 amino acids. The germline CDR1 and CDR2 sequences are MDHEN and SYDVKM. The chain's CDR3 is CASRATGLHYEQYF. Here the CDR3 DNA reads TGTGCCAGCAGAGCGACAGGGTTGCACTACGAGCAGTACTTC. Filled out from reference TRBV28 and TRBJ2-7, the complete variable domain reads DVKVTQSSRYLVKRTGEKVFLECVQDMDHENMFWYRQDPGLGLRLIYFSYDVKMKEKGDIPEGYSVSREKKERFSLILESASTNQTSMYLCASRATGLHYEQYFGPGTRLTVT.

DNA for the CDR3: TGTGCCAGTAGTCCGACCCCCAGGGATCCCTGGTATGGCGAGCAGTACTTC. This gives the protein CASSPTPRDPWYGEQYF. This rearrangement joins TRBV19 to TRBJ2-7, with TRBD1 as a possible D gene (5 bases). CDR1 LNHDA and CDR2 SQIVND come from the germline V gene (reference sequence). This CDR3 has 17 amino acids. V lost 5 bases, J lost 6 bases, and 26 bases lay in between.

Remarks on this clonotype: Being one base from a much bigger clone, this may be a read error. This chain joins TRBV2 and TRBJ1-1, with D perhaps TRBD1 (5 bases). The germline V gene encodes CDR1 SNHLY and CDR2 FYNNEI. V lost 9 bases to trimming and J lost 1 base, with 18 bases between them. The CDR3 is 15 amino acids. CDR3 DNA: TGTGCCAGAAGTCTTGAGGGGAATGCGAACACTGAAGCTTTCTTT. Protein: CARSLEGNANTEAFF. Looking up the rest from reference TRBV2 and TRBJ1-1 gives the full variable domain: EPEVTQTPSHQVTQMGQEVILRCVPISNHLYFYWYRQILGQKVEFLVSFYNNEISEKSEIFDDQFSVERPDGSNFTLKIRSTKLEDSAMYFCARSLEGNANTEAFFGQGTRLTVV.

This clonotype was recorded many times. The V call is TRBV15, the J call TRBJ1-3; D may be TRBD1 (5 bases). The length of the CDR3 is 14 residues. V lost 1 base and J 8 bases, leaving 12 bases between the germline ends. The germline gives CDR1 LNHNV, CDR2 YYDKDF (reference sequence). As DNA, the CDR3 is TGTGCCACCAGCAGAGGCGGGGGTGTGGACACCATATATTTT. The encoded protein is CATSRGGGVDTIYF.

In this sample, this clonotype turned up many times. The chain combines TRBV5-1 with TRBJ2-7; 10 bases match TRBD1. The CDR3 has 17 amino acids. Germline CDR1 SGHRS, CDR2 YFSETQ. V trimming: 0 bases; J trimming: 0 bases; junction bases outside the gene matches: 6. This CDR3 is CASSLGPGTGVSYEQYF. CDR3 coding DNA: TGCGCCAGCAGCTTGGGCCCCGGGACAGGGGTCTCCTACGAGCAGTACTTC.

The genes are TRBV28 and TRBJ2-5; maybe TRBD2 (5 bases). Germline V gene data show CDR1 as MDHEN and CDR2 as SYDVKM. This CDR3 region has 14 residues. Trimming shortened V by 6 bases and J by 3 bases, and 14 bases separated the two germline ends. The CDR3 nucleotides are TGTGCCAGCAGGTCCCCGAGGGTGAAAGAGACCCAGTACTTC. Encoded protein: CASRSPRVKETQYF.

Here the CDR3 reads CASSPGGARETQYF. For the CDR3, the DNA is TGCGCCAGCAGCCCTGGGGGGGCCCGGGAGACCCAGTACTTC. This chain uses TRBV5-1 with TRBJ2-5, with D possibly being TRBD2 (7 bases). Germline assignment: CDR1 SGHRS and CDR2 YFSETQ. The CDR3 consists of 14 residues. Trimming pared 4 bases from V and 5 bases from J, leaving 15 bases between.

V and J are TRBV20-1 and TRBJ2-7, with 13 bases identical to TRBD2. Germline CDR1 and CDR2: DFQATT and SNEGSKA (reference sequence). The V gene end was trimmed by 2 bases and the J gene end by 0 bases; junction bases not matched to a gene: 4. The CDR3 covers 16 residues. Written as DNA, the CDR3 is TGCAGTGCTAGACCCCGGACTAGCGGGAGCTCCTACGAGCAGTACTTC. It encodes CSARPRTSGSSYEQYF.

In this sample, this clonotype turned up a few times. The chain recombines TRBV5-1 with TRBJ2-2; 9 nucleotides match TRBD2. The CDR3 runs to 16 residues. The germline CDR1 and CDR2 sequences are SGHRS and YFSETQ. With V trimmed by 4 bases and J by 2 bases, 6 bases remained unmatched. The DNA of the CDR3 is TGCGCCAGCAGCCCGAGGGGGACTAGCAACACCGGGGAGCTGTTTTTT. Its protein product is CASSPRGTSNTGELFF.

In its sample, this clonotype was seen many times. This sequence joins TRBV29-1 and TRBJ2-7; D is possibly TRBD1 (6 bases). Trimming took off 4 bases at V and 4 bases at J, with 14 bases between the two ends. Germline CDR1 and CDR2: SQVTM and ANQGSEA. The CDR3 is 13 amino acids. The CDR3 DNA sequence: TGCAGCGTTGGAGGACAGTTTGGGTACGAGCAGTACTTC. Amino acids: CSVGGQFGYEQYF.

Ten or more counts support this clonotype. Germline and junction disagree at one end, which may indicate a read error. This chain uses TRBV6-5 with TRBJ1-2, with TRBD1 matching over 8 bases. Germline CDR1 reads MNHEY; CDR2 reads SVGAGI. This CDR3 spans 14 amino acids. CDR3 in amino acids: CTSSWTGTGIWNTF. CDR3 coding DNA: TGTACCAGCAGTTGGACCGGGACAGGAATATGGAACACCTTC.

Many counts were recorded for this clonotype. V gene TRBV9 combines with J gene TRBJ2-2, with 9 bases that match TRBD2. The CDR3 consists of 15 residues. V lost 0 bases and J lost 5; bases outside the gene matches: 2. Germline CDR1 SGDLS, CDR2 YYNGEE. The CDR3: CASSVGAGGTGELFF. CDR3 nucleotide sequence: TGTGCCAGCAGCGTAGGTGCGGGAGGGACCGGGGAGCTGTTTTTT.

Only a few counts were recorded for this clonotype. This rearrangement joins TRBV28 to TRBJ2-2; TRBD2 matches 7 bases. J was trimmed by 3 bases and V by 7 bases; bases with no gene match: 14. There are 17 residues in the CDR3. Germline assignment: CDR1 MDHEN and CDR2 SYDVKM. CDR3 sequence reads: CASNPPGGSLYTGELFF. CDR3 DNA: TGTGCCAGCAACCCCCCCGGCGGGAGCCTCTACACCGGGGAGCTGTTTTTT.

This clonotype showed up just a few times. The CDR3 here is CASSLRSAAEQYF. The CDR3 DNA is TGTGCCAGCAGCTTAAGGTCCGCGGCCGAGCAGTACTTC. The V gene is TRBV7-9, the J gene TRBJ2-7, with unresolved D. V was shortened by 2 bases and J by 6 bases, with 11 bases between the two germline ends. Germline V lookup: CDR1 SEHNR, CDR2 FQNEAQ (reference sequence). The CDR3 extends over 13 amino acids.

Ten or more counts support this clonotype. The CDR3 spells CASSATSGPYEQYF. In nucleotides, the CDR3 is TGTGCCAGCAGTGCCACTAGCGGACCCTACGAGCAGTACTTC. The gene calls are TRBV28 and TRBJ2-7; 8 positions match TRBD2. The CDR3 sequence is 14 residues long. With 5 bases clipped from V and 2 bases from J, the junction kept 5 bases outside the gene matches. Germline V lookup: CDR1 MDHEN, CDR2 SYDVKM.

In its sample, this clonotype was seen many times. The chain links TRBV6-1 to TRBJ1-1; 7 bases are shared with TRBD1. This CDR3 region has 16 residues. The ends lost 7 bases at V and 2 bases at J; junction bases unmatched: 13. Germline values: CDR1 MNHNS, CDR2 SASEGT. The CDR3 DNA reads TGTGCCAGCACTGGGGAACTGGGACAGAGTAACACTGAAGCTTTCTTT. This gives the protein CASTGELGQSNTEAFF.

This clonotype was recorded at least ten times. The V and J genes are TRBV5-4 and TRBJ2-7, with D possibly being TRBD2 (5 bases). The CDR3 sequence is 15 residues long. V was shortened by 4 bases and J by 6 bases, with 20 bases between the two germline ends. CDR1 is SGHNT and CDR2 is YYREEE in the germline V gene (reference sequence). CDR3 sequence: CASSGESLHGSEQYF. As DNA, the CDR3 is TGTGCCAGCAGCGGGGAGAGCCTACATGGAAGCGAGCAGTACTTC.

This clonotype was observed many times. This chain uses TRBV10-3 with TRBJ2-7, with TRBD1 matching over 7 bases. This CDR3 has 14 amino acids. The germline V gene encodes CDR1 ENHRY and CDR2 SYGVKD. V shed 8 bases, J shed 0 bases, and the junction held 7 bases outside the gene matches. The CDR3 region is CAISDRVDSYEQYF. CDR3 coding DNA: TGTGCCATCTCCGACAGGGTGGACTCCTACGAGCAGTACTTC.

As for this clonotype: A much larger clone differs by one base, so this may be a read error. V is TRBV11-2 and J is TRBJ2-1, with 7 nucleotides matching TRBD1. This CDR3 is built from 15 residues. Germline assignment: CDR1 SGHAT and CDR2 FQNNGV. The V and J ends lost 8 bases and 6 bases, in that order; junction bases with no gene match: 13. CDR3 protein: CASRRSRGSGNEQFF. The DNA for the CDR3 is TGTGCCAGCCGAAGATCCAGGGGGAGCGGCAATGAGCAGTTCTTC.

In regard to this clonotype: This may come from a read error, since a much larger clone is one base off. No conserved phenylalanine or tryptophan is present at the end of the CDR3, so a read error is the likely explanation. The chain couples TRBV5-1 to TRBJ2-2; TRBD1 aligns across 7 bases. Germline values: CDR1 SGHRS, CDR2 YFSETQ. This CDR3 is 16 amino acids long. V lost 0 bases and J lost 1; bases outside the gene matches: 3. DNA for the CDR3: TGCGCCAGCAGCTTGGGACAGGGTGTGAACACCGGGGAGCTGTTTTCT. It specifies CASSLGQGVNTGELFS.

The chain joins TRBV5-1 to TRBJ1-1; 8 bases map to TRBD1. CDR3 size: 17 residues. After removal of 0 bases from V and 4 bases from J, the junction contained 11 bases not matched to a gene. Germline V gene data show CDR1 as SGHRS and CDR2 as YFSETQ. In DNA, the CDR3 is TGCGCCAGCAGCTTGGCCGTCCAGGGGGCTTTTGGCACTGAAGCTTTCTTT. Its protein is CASSLAVQGAFGTEAFF.